The clone carrying this T cell receptor (beta chain) was counted ten times or more. Its cognate antigen is unknown. TCRdb reprocessed the 5' RACE reads via MiXCR and lists one record per CDR3 protein. This sample has 30,000 to 45,000 distinct CDR3 sequences, with 3% found just once. The source of the sample is a study of CD8 T cells in ankylosing spondylitis. Study observations and caveats: Disease-associated clones were reportedly significantly overrepresented in matched ankylosing spondylitis synovial fluid. Previous work reported some of these motif variants in the synovial fluid and blood of reactive arthritis. Seemingly distinctive of ankylosing spondylitis blood was a TCR beta motif formed by eight highly homologous variants.

Germline V lookup: CDR1 SGDLS, CDR2 YYNGEE. After removal of 0 bases from V and 10 bases from J, the junction contained 13 bases not matched to a gene. This CDR3 is built from 18 residues. This receptor was taken from a male donor with ankylosing spondylitis or in good health (not recorded which). The sample consisted of blood, either unsorted or a sorted T cell fraction (not recorded which). The chain employs TRBV9 and TRBJ2-1; TRBD2 matches 13 bases. CDR3 sequence (DNA): TGTGCCAGCAGCGTAGAGCCGCGGATGACTAGCGGGGGGCCAGAGCAGTTCTTC. Its translation is CASSVEPRMTSGGPEQFF.